This T cell receptor beta chain was captured in a study of T-cell memory formation after mild COVID-19. TCR alpha and TCR beta cDNA libraries carrying sample barcodes and UMIs came from 5'RACE with constant-segment primers. TCRdb re-analysed the 5' RACE reads in MiXCR, keeping a single row per CDR3 protein. This sample has about 430,000 distinct CDR3 sequences, with 20% to 25% found just once. CDR3 size: 16 residues. The germline CDR1 and CDR2 sequences are SGHTA and FQGNSA. V lost 5 bases and J lost 0; bases outside the gene matches: 5. This clonotype was seen only a few times. Its antigen remains unidentified. The study, taken as a whole, reports: Whether second-wave clones peaking at day 37 were SARS-CoV-2 specific went unconfirmed.

The sequenced sample was PBMCs or a T cell subset sorted from them (not recorded which). The sequence derives from an adult woman who had mild COVID-19 (a few samples of this study predate the infection). Cell type and time point are not known. This chain connects TRBV7-2 to TRBJ2-1, with 9 bases fitting TRBD2. The CDR3 loop reads CASSLSSGTSYNEQFF. The CDR3 nucleotides are TGTGCCAGCAGCCTGTCTAGCGGGACCTCCTACAATGAGCAGTTCTTC.